The source of this T cell receptor beta chain is a study of blood T cell repertoires in COVID-19 (dated by TCRdb to the early 2020s). Study-level background: Samples from collaborators originated in the United States, Italy and Spain and spanned both the acute and convalescent phases of COVID-19. A de-identified subject ID, COVID-19 status, age in years and sex were almost always included in the sample metadata. Where available, HLA class I and class II types were obtained from metadata supplied by the sample provider rather than from assay-based typing. The repertoires were released in a freely available public database meant as a resource for research on the immune response to SARS-CoV-2. Deeply sampled blood TCRbeta repertoires from subjects exposed to, actively infected with, or recovered from COVID-19 were included in the dataset. The samples were drawn from two sources: the first 160 participants of the ongoing ImmuneRACE study, and 950 to 1,500 subjects contributed by 6 global collaborators. The material from the prospective study consisted of cDNA or gDNA derived from T cells, B-cell-depleted T cells, or PBMCs. Overall study outcomes, separate from this receptor: The amount of clinical and demographic metadata varied by source and participant and was provided uncurated.

At one collaborating source in Seattle, patients were enrolled during active infection and were followed longitudinally through the course of disease. Collaborating institutions collected whole blood in K2EDTA tubes following their own protocols. For TCRbeta analysis, collaborator samples were shipped as frozen whole blood, as isolated PBMCs, or as DNA extracted from either sample type. In this sample, this clone turned up once. What this receptor recognizes is not known. Nothing much larger sits one base from this clone, and base qualities are not available. From its cysteine to its phenylalanine, the CDR3 spans 14 amino acids. The kept DNA is CDR3 alone, 42 bases in frame from the first base. CDR1 and CDR2 are read off the germline V gene (reference sequence) as GTSNPN and SVGIG. A distance of 12 bases separates the germline ends of V and J, which lose 0 bases and 7 bases respectively. TCRbeta CDR3 regions were amplified from genomic DNA using the immunoSEQ Assay, a bias-controlled multiplex PCR. The authors processed their data as follows. Nucleated cell counts per sample were estimated from amplification of reference gene primers within the assay. To quantify the absolute abundance of each unique TCRbeta CDR3 rearrangement, sequence reads were collapsed and filtered. For each sample, productive Simpson clonality was calculated by taking the square root of Simpson's diversity index across productive rearrangements. In its TCRdb copy, this immuneACCESS table keeps in-frame sequences only and misses some clones. Where compared with another copy, unresolved V genes explain less than half of these, and the others have no known cause. V and J calls and clone size are those listed in that table; D and trimming were worked out from the DNA. Within this sample are some 300,000 clones, with 80% to 90% of them counted one time only. The top ten clonotypes cover 6% to 8% of the sample.

The origin of this receptor is a woman aged 45-59 years with COVID-19, enrolled during active disease. Recombination joined TRBV30 with TRBJ1-4; the D gene is not confidently resolved. The sample taken for sequencing was peripheral blood. CDR3 region: CAWSVRGKGEKLFF. The sequenced DNA: TGTGCCTGGAGTGTACGAGGGAAGGGTGAAAAACTGTTTTTT.